This TCR beta chain derives from a study of Ad26.COV2.S vaccination and SARS-CoV-2 variants. Study-level background: Once, or twice with 56 days between doses, Ad26.COV2.S was given intramuscularly. Findings and caveats of the study: After vaccination, substantial breadth of spike-specific CD8+ and CD4+ responses was reported.

Concerning this clone itself: Antigen unknown.

Treatment given: about 20 received Ad26.COV2.S at low or high dose, single or two shots; five or six received placebo; per-sample allocation not given. Sampling occurred on day 63 after the first vaccine or placebo injection. Trimming removed 8 bases from V and 7 bases from J; junction bases left unmatched: 5. Germline values: CDR1 KGHSH, CDR2 LQKENI. This CDR3 comprises 12 residues. Measured with immunoSEQ multiplex PCR; TCRdb has only the in-frame clones, and not every one. Of about 500,000 clones in the sample, roughly nine tenths are singletons; the top ten hold around 1.8%. Sequenced here: peripheral blood, sampled in a trial of Ad26.COV2.S vaccine versus placebo. The sequence was collected from a person aged 18 to 65 who received the Ad26.COV2.S COVID-19 vaccine or a placebo. This sequence joins TRBV18 and TRBJ1-1; the match to TRBD1 covers 9 bases. Written as DNA, the CDR3 is TGTGCCAGCAAAGACAGGGGGGATGAAGCTTTCTTT. Its translation is CASKDRGDEAFF.